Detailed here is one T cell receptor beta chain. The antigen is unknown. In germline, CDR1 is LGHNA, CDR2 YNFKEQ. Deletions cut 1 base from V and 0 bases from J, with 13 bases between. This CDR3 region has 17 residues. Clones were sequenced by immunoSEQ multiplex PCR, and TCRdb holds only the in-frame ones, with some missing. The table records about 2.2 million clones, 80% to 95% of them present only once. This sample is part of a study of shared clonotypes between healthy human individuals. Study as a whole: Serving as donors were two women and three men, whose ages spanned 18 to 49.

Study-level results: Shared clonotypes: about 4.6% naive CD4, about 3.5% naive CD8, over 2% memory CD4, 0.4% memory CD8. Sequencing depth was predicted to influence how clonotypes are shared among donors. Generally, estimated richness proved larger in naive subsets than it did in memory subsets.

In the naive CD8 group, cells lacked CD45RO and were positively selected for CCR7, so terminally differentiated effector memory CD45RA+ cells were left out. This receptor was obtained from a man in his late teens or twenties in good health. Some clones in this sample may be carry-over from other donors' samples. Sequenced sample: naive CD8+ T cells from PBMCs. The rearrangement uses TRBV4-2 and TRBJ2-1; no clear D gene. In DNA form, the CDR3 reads TGTGCCAGCAGCCAAGTCAACCTCGATCTCTCCTACAATGAGCAGTTCTTC. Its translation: CASSQVNLDLSYNEQFF.